The rows below give T cell receptor beta chains drawn from one sample of a study of blood T cell repertoires in COVID-19. Method: immunoSEQ multiplex PCR; TCRdb's copy keeps in-frame clones and lacks some. Among a few hundred thousand clones, over 85% were seen once, and the ten largest hold roughly 2.9%. The sample consisted of PBMCs or T cells enriched from blood (not recorded which). These receptors were obtained from a woman aged 50 to 60 who had been exposed to COVID-19. Each CDR3 is given with its conserved first and last residue. Each record gives: clone size, D gene, J gene, V gene, CDR3 protein, CDR3 DNA. A D gene is named only where the DNA matches it firmly. Not all rows give a size; the values are once, few, many and, for expanded clones, a class.

.	.	TRBJ1-5	TRBV30	CAWSARVAQPQHF	TGTGCCTGGAGTGCCAGGGTGGCTCAGCCCCAGCATTTT
once	.	TRBJ1-5	TRBV10-3	CAISRQSGNQPQHF	TGTGCCATCAGCCGCCAGAGCGGCAATCAGCCCCAGCATTTT
.	.	TRBJ1-1	TRBV5-1	CASSFTRGSEAFF	TGCGCCAGCAGCTTCACAAGGGGCTCTGAAGCTTTCTTT
.	.	TRBJ1-1	TRBV7-6	CASSLGLATEAFF	TGTGCCAGCAGCTTGGGCTTGGCCACTGAAGCTTTCTTT
.	TRBD1	TRBJ1-1	TRBV5-1	CASSSVGQGEGFF	TGCGCCAGCAGCTCGGTAGGACAGGGGGAAGGTTTCTTT
.	TRBD2	TRBJ2-1	TRBV27	CASRTSGGGNEQFF	TGTGCCAGCAGAACTAGCGGGGGTGGCAATGAGCAGTTCTTC
.	TRBD1	TRBJ1-1	TRBV28	CASSSYRTGANTEAFF	TGTGCCAGCAGTTCCTACCGGACAGGGGCGAACACTGAAGCTTTCTTT
once	TRBD1	TRBJ1-4	TRBV6-1	CASSETGGTNEKLFF	TGTGCCAGCAGTGAAACAGGGGGGACTAATGAAAAACTGTTTTTT
.	.	TRBJ2-5	TRBV29-1	CSIREQETQYF	TGCAGCATCCGGGAACAAGAGACCCAGTACTTC
.	TRBD2	TRBJ2-7	TRBV15	CATSPRGSGATYEQYF	TGTGCCACCAGCCCCCGAGGTAGCGGGGCTACCTACGAGCAGTACTTC
.	.	TRBJ2-1	TRBV9	CASSAGLRYNEQFF	TGTGCCAGCAGCGCCGGACTACGTTACAATGAGCAGTTCTTC
.	.	TRBJ1-1	TRBV28	CASSHSSGAASKAFF	TGTGCCAGCAGCCACTCATCCGGTGCAGCGAGTAAAGCTTTCTTT
.	TRBD2	TRBJ2-1	TRBV27	CASSPSVGGRGNEQFF	TGTGCCAGCAGTCCATCTGTCGGGGGGAGGGGTAATGAGCAGTTCTTC
.	.	TRBJ1-4	TRBV7-9	CASSLVQGPEKLFF	TGTGCCAGCAGCTTAGTCCAGGGGCCTGAAAAACTGTTTTTT
.	.	TRBJ2-3	TRBV3-1/TRBV3-2	CASSQDGQQRDTQYF	TGTGCCAGCAGCCAAGATGGGCAGCAGAGAGATACGCAGTATTTT
.	TRBD1	TRBJ1-5	TRBV2	CASRTQGAGSQPQHF	TGTGCCAGCAGGACACAGGGGGCGGGGAGTCAGCCCCAGCATTTT
once	.	TRBJ1-2	TRBV25-1	CASSPGHNYGYTF	TGTGCCAGCAGTCCGGGACATAACTATGGCTACACCTTC
.	.	TRBJ1-1	TRBV19	CASSLAFYETEAFF	TGTGCCAGTAGTCTGGCCTTTTACGAAACTGAAGCTTTCTTT
.	.	TRBJ2-2	TRBV18	CASSPGLGELFF	TGTGCCAGCTCACCAGGGCTAGGGGAGCTGTTTTTT
few	.	TRBJ1-5	TRBV20-1	CSASTRGFGSNQPQHF	TGCAGTGCTAGTACACGGGGGTTTGGGAGCAATCAGCCCCAGCATTTT
few	.	TRBJ1-1	TRBV19	CASSQGRDTEAFF	TGTGCCAGCAGTCAGGGGCGCGACACTGAAGCTTTCTTT
.	.	TRBJ2-7	TRBV19	CASSIVARTYEQYF	TGTGCCAGTAGTATAGTTGCCAGAACCTACGAGCAGTACTTC
.	TRBD1	TRBJ1-1	TRBV28	CASSLGGTGDTEAFF	TGTGCCAGCAGCCTAGGTGGGACAGGGGACACTGAAGCTTTCTTT
.	.	TRBJ2-2	TRBV19	CATGQNTGELFF	TGTGCCACCGGACAGAACACCGGGGAGCTGTTTTTT
.	.	TRBJ2-7	TRBV27	CASSPEGRIPAYEQYF	TGTGCCAGCAGCCCAGAGGGTCGGATCCCAGCCTACGAGCAGTACTTC
.	.	TRBJ2-5	TRBV6-5	CASSSDRHLETQYF	TGTGCCAGCAGTTCTGACAGACACCTCGAGACCCAGTACTTC
.	.	TRBJ1-2	TRBV15	CATSRDRGNYGYTF	TGTGCCACCAGCAGGGACCGAGGGAACTATGGCTACACCTTC
.	.	TRBJ2-1	TRBV5-4	CASSSNGGLDYNEQFF	TGTGCCAGCAGCTCTAACGGGGGGCTGGACTACAATGAGCAGTTCTTC
.	.	TRBJ1-1	TRBV11-2	CASSLGRETEAFF	TGTGCCAGCAGCTTAGGCCGCGAAACTGAAGCTTTCTTT
.	TRBD1	TRBJ2-3	TRBV11-2	CASSSEGAADTQYF	TGTGCCAGCAGCTCCGAGGGGGCGGCAGATACGCAGTATTTT
.	.	TRBJ1-1	TRBV28	CASSFFRGAMNTEAFF	TGTGCCAGCAGTTTTTTTCGGGGGGCCATGAACACTGAAGCTTTCTTT
.	.	TRBJ2-3	TRBV6-5	CASQARTDTQYF	TGTGCCAGCCAAGCTCGCACAGATACGCAGTATTTT
.	.	TRBJ1-1	TRBV6-5	CASSLGENTEAFF	TGTGCCAGCAGTTTAGGGGAGAACACTGAAGCTTTCTTT
.	.	TRBJ1-3	TRBV5-8	CASSFGLGPSGNTIYF	TGTGCCAGCAGCTTTGGGTTGGGGCCAAGTGGAAACACCATATATTTT
.	.	TRBJ1-1	TRBV3-1/TRBV3-2	CASSRAGSGGTAEAFF	TGTGCCAGCAGCCGCGCCGGATCTGGGGGGACCGCTGAAGCTTTCTTT
once	.	TRBJ1-1	TRBV19	CAARGSNTEAFF	TGTGCCGCCCGGGGTAGTAACACTGAAGCTTTCTTT
.	.	TRBJ2-7	TRBV28	CASSLYEQYF	TGTGCCAGCAGTCTCTACGAGCAGTACTTC
.	.	TRBJ1-5	TRBV19	CACAAGPSYNQPQHF	TGTGCCTGCGCGGCAGGGCCCAGCTACAATCAGCCCCAGCATTTT
.	TRBD1	TRBJ1-6	TRBV19	CASSPQPKIRDRGSNSPLHF	TGTGCCAGTAGTCCCCAACCCAAAATCCGGGACAGGGGTTCTAATTCACCCCTCCACTTT
.	.	TRBJ2-3	TRBV20-1	CSAAGTDTQYF	TGCAGTGCAGCCGGTACAGATACGCAGTATTTT
.	TRBD1	TRBJ1-4	TRBV5-1	CASSPGTGEELFF	TGCGCCAGCAGCCCAGGGACAGGCGAGGAACTGTTTTTT
.	TRBD2	TRBJ2-3	TRBV7-9	CASSLLQTSPDTQYF	TGTGCCAGCAGCTTACTCCAGACTAGCCCAGATACGCAGTATTTT
few	.	TRBJ1-6	TRBV19	CASKSAGRDSPLHF	TGTGCCAGTAAGTCTGCAGGAAGAGATTCACCCCTCCACTTT
.	.	TRBJ2-6	TRBV14	CASSQVGGTGANVLTF	TGTGCCAGCAGCCAAGTCGGCGGAACTGGGGCCAACGTCCTGACTTTC
.	.	TRBJ1-2	TRBV19	CASSIPQPRGGYGYTF	TGTGCCAGTAGTATACCTCAACCCAGGGGAGGGTATGGCTACACCTTC
.	.	TRBJ1-1	TRBV5-6	CASSLEKGWVTEAFF	TGTGCCAGCAGCTTGGAGAAGGGGTGGGTCACTGAAGCTTTCTTT
.	.	TRBJ1-1	TRBV5-4	CASSSGRAEAFF	TGTGCCAGCAGCTCCGGGCGGGCGGAAGCTTTCTTT
once	.	TRBJ2-5	TRBV11-2	CASSVLETQYF	TGTGCCAGCAGCGTCCTGGAGACCCAGTACTTC
.	.	TRBJ2-2	TRBV30	CAWSVPDTGELFF	TGTGCCTGGAGTGTACCGGACACCGGGGAGCTGTTTTTT
.	.	TRBJ2-7	TRBV28	CAVGASSYEQYF	TGCGCCGTAGGGGCCAGCTCCTACGAGCAGTACTTC
.	.	TRBJ2-3	TRBV19	CASSKSSTDTQYF	TGTGCCAGTAGTAAATCTAGCACAGATACGCAGTATTTT
.	.	TRBJ1-3	TRBV3-1/TRBV3-2	CASSQARSGGSGNTIYF	TGTGCCAGCAGCCAAGCACGGAGCGGAGGATCTGGAAACACCATATATTTT
.	TRBD2	TRBJ2-2	TRBV7-2	CASSLAEAGGTSGELFF	TGTGCCAGCAGCTTAGCGGAGGCGGGAGGAACATCCGGGGAGCTGTTTTTT
.	.	TRBJ2-3	TRBV7-2	CASSLGQTDTQYF	TGTGCCAGCAGCTTAGGACAGACAGATACGCAGTATTTT
once	.	TRBJ1-3	TRBV5-1	CASSSGLNTIYF	TGCGCCAGCAGCTCGGGGTTAAACACCATATATTTT
.	.	TRBJ1-6	TRBV6-1	CASSEKRTIASSPLHF	TGTGCCAGCAGTGAGAAAAGGACGATAGCTAGCTCACCCCTCCACTTT
.	TRBD1	TRBJ1-2	TRBV10-1	CASSARTGCDYGYTF	TGCGCCAGCAGTGCTAGGACAGGGTGCGACTATGGCTACACCTTC